The 14 T cell receptor beta chains presented below share a single source sample, sequenced in a study of technical replicates of blood from a handful of donors. Sequencing used immunoSEQ multiplex PCR; TCRdb keeps in-frame clones, though not all of them. The table has around 60,000 clones, 86% seen once. What was sequenced was PBMCs. The receptors originated from a human donor in good health. Some clones in this sample may be carry-over from other donors' samples.

The chain employs TRBV6-5 and TRBJ2-3; D is perhaps TRBD1 (6 bases). Germline V gives CDR1 MNHEY, CDR2 SVGAGI. CDR3 length: 15 amino acids. V lost 0 bases to trimming and J lost 2 bases, with 9 bases between them. The CDR3 nucleotides read TGTGCCAGCAGTTACTCTGGACAGCACACAGATACGCAGTATTTT. This translates into CASSYSGQHTDTQYF.

J is TRBJ2-1 and V is TRBV11-1; TRBD2 agrees at 9 bases. V shed 1 base and J 7 bases; nucleotides not matched to a gene: 11. The germline V gene encodes CDR1 SGHAT and CDR2 FQDESV (reference sequence). The CDR3 has 17 amino acids. The CDR3 nucleotides are TGTGCCAGCAGCTTAGAGCAGCCCGGTAGCGGGGGAAATGAGCAGTTCTTC. This codes for CASSLEQPGSGGNEQFF.

The V and J genes are TRBV5-4 and TRBJ2-7; 10 nucleotides match TRBD1. Trimming took 0 bases from V and 6 from J; bases not matched to a gene: 6. In germline, CDR1 is SGHNT, CDR2 YYREEE (reference sequence). This CDR3 contains 15 residues. The CDR3 region has the DNA TGTGCCAGCAGCTTGGTTTTAGGGACAGGGGCCGAGCAGTACTTC. The encoded protein is CASSLVLGTGAEQYF.

V and J are TRBV10-3 and TRBJ2-7, with 9 nucleotides matching TRBD1. V lost 5 bases, J lost 4 bases, and 3 bases stayed unmatched. The germline gives CDR1 ENHRY, CDR2 SYGVKD. The CDR3 sequence is 13 residues long. The CDR3 here is CAISPGQGYEQYF. The CDR3 DNA reads as TGTGCCATCAGTCCGGGACAGGGTTACGAGCAGTACTTC.

This chain uses TRBV28 with TRBJ1-4; possibly TRBD1 for D (6 bases). This CDR3 comprises 15 residues. CDR1 and CDR2 from the germline V gene are MDHEN and SYDVKM. Trimming stripped 5 bases from V and 8 bases from J, with 18 bases between. The CDR3 DNA reads TGTGCCAGCAGTCTTGGGGGCTCCTTCGGGGAAAAACTGTTTTTT. Translation: CASSLGGSFGEKLFF.

There are a few counts of this clone. The chain couples TRBV11-2 to TRBJ2-3; D ambiguous. Germline V gene data show CDR1 as SGHAT and CDR2 as FQNNGV. Trimming shortened V by 0 bases and J by 7 bases, and 11 bases separated the two germline ends. CDR3 length: 14 residues. CDR3 nucleotide sequence: TGTGCCAGCAGCTTAGATGTGAGGAGACATACGCAGTATTTT. It encodes CASSLDVRRHTQYF.

The rearrangement links TRBV5-6 to TRBJ1-4; TRBD1 aligns across 7 bases. J gave up 8 bases and V 4 bases, and 11 bases lay outside the gene matches. This CDR3 has 15 amino acids. Germline CDR1 is SGHDT and CDR2 is YYEEEE. The CDR3, as DNA: TGTGCCAGCAGCCGAGGGGACAGCCTCAGGGAAAAACTGTTTTTT. Protein sequence: CASSRGDSLREKLFF.

This chain uses TRBV9 with TRBJ1-3; D uncertain. The CDR3 loop spans 15 amino acids. The V gene lost 0 bases and the J gene lost 2 bases, with 9 bases spanning the gap. Germline values: CDR1 SGDLS, CDR2 YYNGEE. CDR3: CASSVERTPGNTIYF. The DNA of the CDR3 is TGTGCCAGCAGCGTAGAGCGAACCCCTGGAAACACCATATATTTT.

This clone was seen more than once but under ten times. The V gene is TRBV6-5, the J gene TRBJ1-2, with TRBD1 as a possible D gene (6 bases). CDR3 length: 13 amino acids. Germline V gene data show CDR1 as MNHEY and CDR2 as SVGAGI. Trimming removed 6 bases at V and 8 bases at J, with 16 bases between. CDR3 residues: CASRDRMPGGYTF. CDR3 DNA: TGTGCCAGCAGAGACAGGATGCCAGGCGGCTACACCTTC.

The CDR3, as DNA: TGTGCCAGCAGACGAGCGGGAGGTGGTACCGGGGAGCTGTTTTTT. Protein product: CASRRAGGGTGELFF. The chain carries TRBV7-3 and TRBJ2-2; 9 nucleotides agree with TRBD2. The length of the CDR3 is 15 residues. Germline loops: CDR1 SGHTA, CDR2 FQGTGA. V was pared by 6 bases and J by 5 bases, with 7 bases of the junction left unmatched.

The chain uses TRBV5-3 and TRBJ2-1, with D perhaps matching TRBD2 (6 bases). TRBV5-3 carries the ORF label, with uncertain function. The CDR3 spans 19 residues. V was clipped by 3 bases and J by 5 bases, with 27 bases between them. DNA of the CDR3: TGTGCCAGAAGCTGGGACTCAAAGAGGGCCCGTACACCGGACAATGAGCAGTTCTTC. This translates into CARSWDSKRARTPDNEQFF.

This rearrangement joins TRBV27 to TRBJ1-2; possible D gene TRBD1, 6 bases. The CDR3 totals 14 residues. Germline lookup yields CDR1 MNHEY and CDR2 SMNVEV (reference sequence). The V and J ends lost 6 bases and 4 bases respectively, with 15 bases between them. CDR3 region: CASRSSGTTYGYTF. The CDR3 DNA follows: TGTGCCAGCAGATCTAGTGGGACAACCTATGGCTACACCTTC.

V is TRBV30 and J is TRBJ1-6; D is uncertain. The ends were cut back, 0 bases at V and 2 bases at J, with 17 bases in the middle. This CDR3 has 18 amino acids. The V gene's germline CDR1 is GTSNPN and CDR2 SVGIG (reference sequence). The CDR3 nucleotides are TGTGCCTGGAGTGTACGGGGTCCCCCTGGGACCTATAATTCACCCCTCCACTTT. Amino acids: CAWSVRGPPGTYNSPLHF.

The chain is built from TRBV9 and TRBJ1-1, with unresolved D. V lost 3 bases to trimming and J lost 5 bases, with 5 bases between them. The CDR3 covers 11 residues. Germline CDR1 SGDLS, CDR2 YYNGEE. Written as DNA, the CDR3 is TGTGCCAGCAGCGCGGGGACTGAAGCTTTCTTT. This gives the protein CASSAGTEAFF. The variable domain in full, completed from reference TRBV9 and TRBJ1-1, reads DSGVTQTPKHLITATGQRVTLRCSPRSGDLSVYWYQQSLDQGLQFLIQYYNGEERAKGNILERFSAQQFPDLHSELNLSSLELGDSALYFCASSAGTEAFFGQGTRLTVV.